Listed here are 27 T cell receptor beta chains from one sample, sequenced in a study of T-cell memory formation after mild COVID-19. MiXCR, run by TCRdb on the 5' RACE reads, gives a single entry per CDR3 protein. The data contain roughly 380,000 distinct CDR3 sequences, under 30% of them singletons. The specimen sequenced was PBMCs or a T cell subset sorted from them (not recorded which). The receptors shown here come from an adult woman who had mild COVID-19 (a few samples of this study predate the infection). Cell type and time point are not known.

This clonotype was observed a few times. This chain uses TRBV24-1 with TRBJ2-2; TRBD1 agrees at 7 bases. In germline, CDR1 is KGHDR, CDR2 SFDVKD. CDR3 length: 16 amino acids. V trimming: 1 base; J trimming: 2 bases; junction bases outside the gene matches: 3. CDR3 sequence reads: CATSDFGTDNTGELFF. CDR3 DNA: TGTGCCACCAGTGATTTTGGGACAGATAACACCGGGGAGCTGTTTTTT.

The V call is TRBV4-3, the J call TRBJ1-4; 7 nucleotides line up with TRBD1. After removal of 0 bases from V and 2 bases from J, the junction contained 3 bases not matched to a gene. The CDR3 contains 16 residues. Germline CDR1 reads LGHNA; CDR2 reads YSLEER. The CDR3 region has the DNA TGCGCCAGCAGCCAAGAGGAGGACAGGACTAATGAAAAACTGTTTTTT. It yields the protein CASSQEEDRTNEKLFF.

This clonotype has more than one count but fewer than ten. This may come from a read error, since a much larger clone is one base off. The rearrangement uses TRBV7-9 and TRBJ2-7; 9 bases fit TRBD1. V shed 4 bases, J shed 2 bases, and the junction held 0 bases outside the gene matches. CDR3 length: 13 amino acids. Per the germline V gene, CDR1 is SEHNR and CDR2 is FQNEAQ (reference sequence). This CDR3 is CASSWTGAYEQYF. CDR3 sequence (DNA): TGTGCCAGCAGCTGGACAGGGGCCTACGAGCAGTACTTC.

The chain employs TRBV5-1 and TRBJ2-3; D may be TRBD1 (6 bases). The V and J ends lost 6 bases and 0 bases respectively, with 14 bases between them. The CDR3 is 15 residues long. The germline gives CDR1 SGHRS, CDR2 YFSETQ. The CDR3 here is CASTQGQYSTDTQYF. The CDR3 DNA reads as TGCGCCAGCACGCAAGGACAGTATAGCACAGATACGCAGTATTTT.

The gene calls are TRBV3-1 and TRBJ2-2; D is perhaps TRBD2 (6 bases). Germline V gene lookup returns CDR1 LGHDT and CDR2 YNNKEL (reference sequence). Trimming shortened V by 0 bases and J by 7 bases, and 18 bases separated the two germline ends. The CDR3 runs to 17 residues. For the CDR3, the DNA is TGTGCCAGCAGCCAAGAACCCCCCGGGGGAGGCGACGGGGAGCTGTTTTTT. Amino acid sequence: CASSQEPPGGGDGELFF.

This clonotype was found a few times. This chain links TRBV20-1 with TRBJ2-3, with 9 nucleotides matching TRBD2. This CDR3 contains 17 residues. Germline V CDR1 and CDR2: DFQATT, SNEGSKA (reference sequence). Germline trimming cut 6 bases from V and 2 bases from J; bases unmatched to any gene: 15. Here the CDR3 reads CSAHGAGGPIFTDTQYF. CDR3 nucleotide sequence: TGCAGTGCCCACGGGGCGGGGGGGCCGATCTTCACAGATACGCAGTATTTT.

J is TRBJ2-7 and V is TRBV5-1; D may correspond to TRBD1 or TRBD2 (5 bases each). Germline V gives CDR1 SGHRS, CDR2 YFSETQ. The CDR3 has 14 residues. Trimming took 1 base from V and 2 from J, leaving 10 bases between them. In DNA, the CDR3 is TGCGCCAGCAGCTTGACCGGGGCGGCCTACGAGCAGTACTTC. It is translated as CASSLTGAAYEQYF.

The J gene is TRBJ2-3, the V gene TRBV7-9, with 7 bases aligning to TRBD1. The CDR3 is made up of 14 amino acids. Germline V gene sequence: CDR1 SEHNR, CDR2 FQNEAQ (reference sequence). With 3 bases clipped from V and 2 bases from J, the junction kept 2 bases outside the gene matches. The CDR3 DNA is TGTGCCAGCAGCTTCGGGACAGTCACAGATACGCAGTATTTT. This codes for CASSFGTVTDTQYF. Based on the CDR3 plus reference TRBV7-9 and TRBJ2-3, the full variable domain is DTGVSQNPRHKITKRGQNVTFRCDPISEHNRLYWYRQTLGQGPEFLTYFQNEAQLEKSRLLSDRFSAERPKGSFSTLEIQRTEQGDSAMYLCASSFGTVTDTQYFGPGTRLTVL.

The rearrangement uses TRBV7-9 and TRBJ1-5; 7 nucleotides line up with TRBD1. The J segment lost 1 base and the V segment lost 5 bases, leaving 11 bases of the junction unmatched. Per the germline V gene, CDR1 is SEHNR and CDR2 is FQNEAQ (reference sequence). This CDR3 is built from 17 residues. The CDR3 loop is CASSLLTGPGSNQPQHF. The CDR3 nucleotides are TGTGCCAGCAGCCTATTGACAGGGCCCGGGAGCAATCAGCCCCAGCATTTT. Filled out from reference TRBV7-9 and TRBJ1-5, the complete variable domain reads DTGVSQNPRHKITKRGQNVTFRCDPISEHNRLYWYRQTLGQGPEFLTYFQNEAQLEKSRLLSDRFSAERPKGSFSTLEIQRTEQGDSAMYLCASSLLTGPGSNQPQHFGDGTRLSIL.

The V call is TRBV6-5, the J call TRBJ2-5; tentative D call: TRBD1 (5 bases). Germline V lookup: CDR1 MNHEY, CDR2 SVGAGI. The CDR3 contains 13 residues. Trimming took off 8 bases at V and 5 bases at J, with 15 bases between the two ends. The CDR3 sequence is CASLDRQSETQYF. The CDR3 bases are TGTGCCAGCCTTGATCGACAGTCGGAGACCCAGTACTTC.

This clonotype has more than one count but fewer than ten. This sequence joins TRBV7-2 and TRBJ2-1, with D uncertain. The CDR3 consists of 15 residues. Germline CDR1 reads SGHTA; CDR2 reads FQGNSA. Deletions cut 4 bases from V and 4 bases from J, with 14 bases between. The DNA of the CDR3 is TGTGCCAGCAGCTCAGCGTCCGTCTCTTACAATGAGCAGTTCTTC. Its protein is CASSSASVSYNEQFF.

The chain employs TRBV5-1 and TRBJ2-4; no clear D gene. Germline V gene sequence: CDR1 SGHRS, CDR2 YFSETQ. This CDR3 is built from 14 residues. Trimming removed 0 bases from V and 7 bases from J, with 11 bases in between. In DNA form, the CDR3 reads TGCGCCAGCAGCTTGGACCTACTGGGGAACATTCAGTACTTC. As protein: CASSLDLLGNIQYF.

This clonotype has just a few counts. This chain links TRBV19 with TRBJ1-1; D is undetermined. CDR1 is LNHDA, CDR2 SQIVND, per germline (reference sequence). The CDR3 length is 13 residues. The V gene lost 3 bases and the J gene lost 0 bases, with 5 bases spanning the gap. In DNA, the CDR3 is TGTGCCAGTAGTATGCGCATGAACACTGAAGCTTTCTTT. Translating it yields CASSMRMNTEAFF.

This clonotype was observed a handful of times. V gene TRBV7-9 combines with J gene TRBJ2-1; 9 bases map to TRBD2. Germline V gene data show CDR1 as SEHNR and CDR2 as FQNEAQ (reference sequence). This CDR3 is built from 15 residues. J was trimmed by 3 bases and V by 4 bases; bases with no gene match: 4. The CDR3 loop reads CASSSASGIYNEQFF. Written as DNA, the CDR3 is TGTGCCAGCAGCTCGGCTAGCGGGATCTACAATGAGCAGTTCTTC.

The chain carries TRBV11-3 and TRBJ2-7; 11 bases are a match to TRBD1. The CDR3 is 16 residues long. CDR1 is SGHNT, CDR2 YENEEA, per germline. J lost 4 bases, V lost 4 bases, and 9 bases had no gene match. The CDR3 DNA sequence: TGTGCCAGCAGCTCGGCGGACAGGGGGCTATTATACGAGCAGTACTTC. This encodes CASSSADRGLLYEQYF. Combining the CDR3 with reference TRBV11-3 and TRBJ2-7 gives the whole variable domain EAGVVQSPRYKIIEKKQPVAFWCNPISGHNTLYWYLQNLGQGPELLIRYENEEAVDDSQLPKDRFSAERLKGVDSTLKIQPAELGDSAVYLCASSSADRGLLYEQYFGPGTRLTVT.

This clonotype was found a few times. The chain carries TRBV9 and TRBJ1-1; D is unresolved. The germline V and J ends were trimmed by 0 bases and 5 bases, with 8 bases remaining between them. The CDR3 runs to 13 residues. The germline CDR1 and CDR2 sequences are SGDLS and YYNGEE. CDR3 amino acids: CASSVVSGTEAFF. The CDR3 region has the DNA TGTGCCAGCAGCGTAGTAAGCGGGACTGAAGCTTTCTTT.

This clonotype was picked up a small number of times. V gene TRBV9 combines with J gene TRBJ1-1; D gene unclear. The germline CDR1 and CDR2 sequences are SGDLS and YYNGEE. The CDR3 spans 14 residues. V lost 3 bases and J 1 base, leaving 10 bases between the germline ends. The chain's CDR3 is CASSALHGNTEAFF. The DNA for the CDR3 is TGTGCCAGCAGCGCCCTACACGGGAACACTGAAGCTTTCTTT.

The V call is TRBV3-1, the J call TRBJ2-3; 9 bases are a match to TRBD2. This CDR3 region has 17 residues. Germline assignment: CDR1 LGHDT and CDR2 YNNKEL (reference sequence). V lost 1 base, J lost 1 base, and 6 bases stayed unmatched. CDR3 protein: CASSQGWRTSGTDTQYF. The CDR3 DNA follows: TGTGCCAGCAGCCAAGGCTGGAGGACTAGCGGCACAGATACGCAGTATTTT.

In its sample, this clonotype was seen a few times. The rearrangement joins TRBV7-9 to TRBJ2-7; D ambiguous. The V end was cut by 1 base, the J end by 5 bases, with 6 bases between. CDR1 SEHNR and CDR2 FQNEAQ come from the germline V gene (reference sequence). This CDR3 spans 12 amino acids. The CDR3, as DNA: TGTGCCAGCAGCTTAGTGAGGCACGAGCAGTACTTC. Translation gives CASSLVRHEQYF.

Only a few counts were recorded for this clonotype. The J gene is TRBJ2-1, the V gene TRBV15, with TRBD2 matching over 7 bases. V lost 4 bases, J lost 5 bases, and 8 bases stayed unmatched. CDR3 length: 15 amino acids. Germline V lookup: CDR1 LNHNV, CDR2 YYDKDF (reference sequence). Written as DNA, the CDR3 is TGTGCCACCAGCAACCGACTAGCAGAGCACAATGAGCAGTTCTTC. Its protein product is CATSNRLAEHNEQFF.

This clonotype was counted a few times. The chain is built from TRBV7-2 and TRBJ2-1; 9 positions match TRBD1. V was pared by 5 bases and J by 7 bases, with 6 bases of the junction left unmatched. This CDR3 has 14 residues. Germline CDR1 reads SGHTA; CDR2 reads FQGNSA. The chain's CDR3 is CASSAGQGWNEQFF. Here the CDR3 DNA reads TGTGCCAGCAGCGCTGGACAGGGGTGGAATGAGCAGTTCTTC.

The rearrangement uses TRBV7-9 and TRBJ1-1, with TRBD1 matching 7 bases. The trim removed 0 bases at V and 5 bases at J, leaving 6 bases unmatched. The CDR3 is made up of 15 amino acids. In germline, CDR1 is SEHNR, CDR2 FQNEAQ (reference sequence). DNA of the CDR3: TGTGCCAGCAGCTTAGCGCCAGGGGGAAGGACTGAAGCTTTCTTT. It specifies CASSLAPGGRTEAFF.

The rearrangement links TRBV19 to TRBJ2-7; 7 bases match TRBD1. V lost 5 bases to trimming and J lost 1 base; unmatched junction nucleotides: 5. CDR3 length: 14 amino acids. Germline CDR1 is LNHDA and CDR2 is SQIVND (reference sequence). The CDR3 protein is CASSATGLSYEQYF. CDR3 nucleotides: TGTGCCAGTAGTGCGACAGGGTTATCCTACGAGCAGTACTTC.

The rearrangement uses TRBV19 and TRBJ2-3; 7 positions agree with TRBD2. After removal of 10 bases from V and 1 base from J, the junction contained 11 bases not matched to a gene. Germline-derived CDR1 and CDR2 are LNHDA and SQIVND (reference sequence). This CDR3 is built from 15 residues. CDR3 in amino acids: CATSVGRARTDTQYF. CDR3 nucleotides: TGTGCCACCTCAGTGGGGAGGGCTCGCACAGATACGCAGTATTTT. Using reference TRBV19 and TRBJ2-3 for the parts outside the CDR3, the full variable domain is DGGITQSPKYLFRKEGQNVTLSCEQNLNHDAMYWYRQDPGQGLRLIYYSQIVNDFQKGDIAEGYSVSREKKESFPLTVTSAQKNPTAFYLCATSVGRARTDTQYFGPGTRLTVL.

The chain uses TRBV5-1 and TRBJ2-1; D might be TRBD1 or TRBD2, each matching 6 bases. Germline V gene lookup returns CDR1 SGHRS and CDR2 YFSETQ. The CDR3 loop spans 16 amino acids. The germline V and J ends were trimmed by 2 bases and 1 base, with 13 bases remaining between them. The CDR3 sequence: CASSFTRGLSYNEQFF. For the CDR3, the DNA is TGCGCCAGCAGCTTTACCCGGGGGCTATCCTACAATGAGCAGTTCTTC.

There are a few counts of this clonotype. The V gene is TRBV5-1, the J gene TRBJ2-2, with TRBD2 matching over 11 bases. CDR1 is SGHRS, CDR2 YFSETQ, per germline. The CDR3 runs 17 residues. With V trimmed by 4 bases and J by 1 base, 6 bases remained unmatched. The CDR3 sequence: CASSAPGTSGNTGELFF. Here the CDR3 DNA reads TGCGCCAGCAGCGCACCCGGGACTAGCGGGAACACCGGGGAGCTGTTTTTT.

This chain joins TRBV19 and TRBJ1-1; D might be TRBD1 (6 bases). The V end lost 4 bases, the J end lost 3 bases, and 12 bases lay between the germline ends. This CDR3 is 14 amino acids long. Germline assignment: CDR1 LNHDA and CDR2 SQIVND (reference sequence). CDR3 protein: CASSTPWGHTEAFF. The CDR3 DNA is TGTGCCAGTAGTACCCCCTGGGGGCACACTGAAGCTTTCTTT. The whole variable domain, remainder taken from reference TRBV19 and TRBJ1-1, is DGGITQSPKYLFRKEGQNVTLSCEQNLNHDAMYWYRQDPGQGLRLIYYSQIVNDFQKGDIAEGYSVSREKKESFPLTVTSAQKNPTAFYLCASSTPWGHTEAFFGQGTRLTVV.